These 7 T cell receptor beta chains originate from one sample sequenced in a study of Ad26.COV2.S vaccination and SARS-CoV-2 variants. The treatment was: approximately 18 received Ad26.COV2.S at low or high dose, single or two shots; 5 received placebo; per-sample allocation not given. The study sampled participants on day 63 after the first vaccine or placebo injection. The data were produced by immunoSEQ multiplex PCR, yet TCRdb's version contains in-frame clones alone and is incomplete. The repertoire holds 350,000 to 500,000 clones, with around nine tenths as singletons. Sequenced here: peripheral blood, sampled in a trial of Ad26.COV2.S vaccine versus placebo. The receptors here all came from a person aged 18-65 years who received the Ad26.COV2.S COVID-19 vaccine or a placebo.

The V call is TRBV7-9, the J call TRBJ1-5, with D possibly matching TRBD1 (6 bases). From germline, CDR1 is SEHNR and CDR2 FQNEAQ (reference sequence). The V and J ends lost 6 bases and 11 bases respectively, with 23 bases between them. There are 15 residues in the CDR3. CDR3 loop: CASSPVGGAGVSQHF. DNA of the CDR3: TGTGCCAGCAGTCCGGTGGGGGGCGCCGGGGTGTCCCAGCATTTT.

This clone was counted a single time. The chain has TRBV19 and TRBJ1-1; D gene ambiguous. The CDR3 is 15 amino acids. The V end was cut by 4 bases, the J end by 2 bases, with 14 bases between. Looked up from germline, CDR1 is LNHDA and CDR2 is SQIVND (reference sequence). CDR3 loop: CASSRSGGRNTEAFF. The CDR3 DNA reads TGTGCCAGTAGTAGGTCGGGTGGGAGAAACACTGAAGCTTTCTTT.

The V gene is TRBV3-1 (or the pseudogene TRBV3-2), the J gene TRBJ1-1; perhaps TRBD1 as D (6 bases). Deletions cut 1 base from V and 8 bases from J, with 11 bases between. Germline V gives CDR1 LGHDT, CDR2 YNNKEL (reference sequence). The CDR3 extends over 13 amino acids. CDR3 region: CASSQVEGVEAFF. CDR3 nucleotide sequence: TGTGCCAGCAGCCAAGTGGAGGGGGTCGAAGCTTTCTTT.

This rearrangement joins TRBV5-1 to TRBJ2-7, with 7 bases fitting TRBD2. The CDR3 loop spans 13 amino acids. The germline V gene has CDR1 SGHRS and CDR2 YFSETQ. Losses at the gene ends were 4 bases for V and 6 bases for J; bases not matched to a gene: 7. The CDR3 bases are TGCGCCAGCAGCCCGAGCGGGGCTGGCGAGCAGTACTTC. It codes for CASSPSGAGEQYF.

V and J are TRBV5-8 and TRBJ2-1; D possibly corresponds to TRBD1 (6 bases). Germline-derived CDR1 and CDR2 are SGHTS and YDEGEE. The CDR3 totals 15 residues. The germline V and J ends were trimmed by 1 base and 3 bases, with 11 bases remaining between them. The CDR3 sequence is CASSLYRDHYNEQFF. DNA for the CDR3: TGTGCCAGCAGCTTGTACAGGGATCACTACAATGAGCAGTTCTTC.

The chain carries TRBV30 and TRBJ1-1, with D maybe TRBD1 (5 bases). Trimming cost V 4 bases and J 6 bases, with 18 bases left between them. CDR1 is GTSNPN and CDR2 is SVGIG in the germline V gene (reference sequence). The CDR3 is 14 residues long. CDR3 in amino acids: CAWTQRRRGAEAFF. The CDR3 DNA reads TGTGCCTGGACCCAGCGTAGGCGAGGGGCTGAAGCTTTCTTT.

V is TRBV7-2 and J is TRBJ2-7; D gene unclear. There are 14 residues in the CDR3. Trimming left V 5 bases short and J 0 bases short, with 11 bases between. Germline values: CDR1 SGHTA, CDR2 FQGNSA. CDR3 protein: CASSPASASYEQYF. The CDR3 nucleotides read TGTGCCAGCAGCCCCGCTAGTGCCTCCTACGAGCAGTACTTC. Full variable domain (outside the CDR3, taken from reference TRBV7-2 and TRBJ2-7): GAGVSQSPSNKVTEKGKDVELRCDPISGHTALYWYRQSLGQGLEFLIYFQGNSAPDKSGLPSDRFSAERTGGSVSTLTIQRTQQEDSAVYLCASSPASASYEQYFGPGTRLTVT.